The sequence of this TCR beta chain was determined in a study of T cell clonotyping in hematopoietic cell transplantation. The table came from immunoSEQ multiplex PCR; TCRdb's copy has only in-frame clones and leaves some out. The repertoire holds under 1,500 clones, about 90% seen once, with about 44% in the top ten. Trimming left V 11 bases short and J 0 bases short, with 17 bases between. The CDR3 spans 14 residues. Per germline, CDR1 MNHEY and CDR2 SVGAGI. The clonotype was recovered from a female patient aged 50-59 years who had an allogeneic stem cell transplant from an unrelated donor, so T cells may come from the graft donor. Some clones in this sample may be carry-over from other donors' samples. The rearrangement uses TRBV6-5 and TRBJ2-7; D possibly uses TRBD1 or TRBD2 (5 bases each). Specimen: peripheral blood mononuclear cells, collected 180 days after allogeneic stem cell transplant. CDR3 bases: TGTGCCGTCGGGGCGTCTGGGAACTCCTACGAGCAGTACTTC. It specifies CAVGASGNSYEQYF.